A single sample is the source of the 27 T cell receptor beta chains below, sequenced in a study of T-cell reconstitution after alpha-beta-depleted transplantation in children. Unique molecular identifiers were incorporated into the prepared TCRbeta library. TCRdb reprocessed the PCR reads via MiXCR and lists one record per CDR3 protein. Among some 600,000 distinct CDR3 sequences listed, approximately 13% were seen once. This sample comprised PBMCs, mostly from graft donor cells, obtained 360 days after TCRalphabeta/CD19-depleted stem cell transplant. The receptor source for this set is a male patient younger than 18 who had a stem cell transplant for acute myeloid leukemia, so the T cells may come from the graft donor.

This chain uses TRBV20-1 with TRBJ2-2; 7 bases fit TRBD1. CDR3 length: 13 residues. Germline V gives CDR1 DFQATT, CDR2 SNEGSKA (reference sequence). The J segment lost 7 bases and the V segment lost 2 bases, leaving 4 bases of the junction unmatched. The CDR3 nucleotides are TGCAGTGCTAGACCGACAGGGTTCGGGGAGCTGTTTTTT. Protein sequence: CSARPTGFGELFF.

This sequence joins TRBV11-2 and TRBJ2-1, with D perhaps matching TRBD2 (6 bases). V dropped 1 base and J dropped 0 bases, with 25 bases sitting between them. The CDR3 extends over 21 amino acids. Germline CDR1 SGHAT, CDR2 FQNNGV. As DNA, the CDR3 is TGTGCCAGCAGCTTAGTAATCCCAGGTTGGTTGGCGGGGAGCTCCTACAATGAGCAGTTCTTC. This gives the protein CASSLVIPGWLAGSSYNEQFF.

The chain joins TRBV19 to TRBJ2-2; D tentatively fits TRBD1 or TRBD2 (7 bases each). The V and J ends lost 4 bases and 7 bases respectively, with 19 bases between them. Germline CDR1 is LNHDA and CDR2 is SQIVND (reference sequence). The CDR3 is 16 amino acids. The CDR3 spells CASSTYRGGSDGELFF. CDR3 DNA sequence: TGTGCCAGTAGTACCTACAGGGGAGGGTCAGACGGGGAGCTGTTTTTT.

The V call is TRBV30, the J call TRBJ2-7; D might be TRBD1 (5 bases). Germline V gives CDR1 GTSNPN, CDR2 SVGIG (reference sequence). V lost 2 bases and J 9 bases, leaving 14 bases between the germline ends. This CDR3 region has 12 residues. The CDR3 is CAWSPGAKGQYF. As DNA, the CDR3 is TGTGCCTGGAGTCCTGGGGCCAAGGGGCAGTACTTC.

This clonotype was observed many times. The chain is built from TRBV20-1 and TRBJ2-1; TRBD2 might be the D (5 bases). The CDR3 sequence is 14 residues long. Germline CDR1 reads DFQATT; CDR2 reads SNEGSKA (reference sequence). Trimming removed 1 base at V and 5 bases at J, with 12 bases between. CDR3 amino acids: CSARVLGSNNEQFF. CDR3 DNA: TGCAGTGCTAGAGTCCTAGGGAGCAACAATGAGCAGTTCTTC.

The chain uses TRBV20-1 and TRBJ2-7, with 14 bases aligning to TRBD2. This CDR3 contains 15 residues. Per the germline V gene, CDR1 is DFQATT and CDR2 is SNEGSKA (reference sequence). V trimming: 6 bases; J trimming: 2 bases; junction bases outside the gene matches: 6. The CDR3 region has the DNA TGCAGTGCGGGAACGGGACTAGCGGGGGCCTACGAGCAGTACTTC. Translation: CSAGTGLAGAYEQYF.

This clonotype showed up just a few times. This chain links TRBV20-1 with TRBJ2-7; TRBD2 agrees at 8 bases. This CDR3 is 16 amino acids long. Looked up from germline, CDR1 is DFQATT and CDR2 is SNEGSKA (reference sequence). V dropped 6 bases and J dropped 3; count of bases not matched to a gene: 16. The CDR3 coding sequence is TGCAGTGCCAATAAGGGGTCTCATACTAGCGGCTACGAGCAGTACTTC. It codes for CSANKGSHTSGYEQYF.

A few counts support this clonotype. This chain uses TRBV29-1 with TRBJ2-7; either TRBD1 or TRBD2 may fit D (5 bases each). Germline CDR1 and CDR2: SQVTM and ANQGSEA. The CDR3 length is 12 residues. V was shortened by 7 bases and J by 7 bases, with 17 bases between the two germline ends. The CDR3 DNA follows: TGCAGCGCTAACGGGGCGGCTCGGGAGCAGTACTTC. Its translation: CSANGAAREQYF.

This clonotype was recorded a few times. The rearrangement uses TRBV27 and TRBJ1-1, with D tentatively TRBD1 (6 bases). This CDR3 is 19 amino acids long. Germline V gene sequence: CDR1 MNHEY, CDR2 SMNVEV (reference sequence). Trimming took 5 bases from V and 4 from J, leaving 29 bases between them. CDR3 protein: CASSIQGYGVTRSGTEAFF. The DNA of the CDR3 is TGTGCCAGCAGTATACAGGGTTATGGAGTTACAAGAAGTGGCACTGAAGCTTTCTTT.

The J gene is TRBJ2-4, the V gene TRBV12-3 or TRBV12-4, with a possible D match to TRBD1 (6 bases). Trimming took off 7 bases at V and 9 bases at J, with 16 bases between the two ends. The CDR3 extends over 13 amino acids. Here the CDR3 DNA reads TGTGCCAGCAATACGCTACAGGGATCCATTCAGTACTTC. Its protein product is CASNTLQGSIQYF.

This rearrangement joins TRBV7-3 to TRBJ2-1; maybe TRBD2 (6 bases). Germline V CDR1 and CDR2: SGHTA, FQGTGA. The CDR3 totals 16 residues. V was pared by 4 bases and J by 0 bases, with 13 bases between. CDR3 residues: CASSSSIAASYNEQFF. CDR3 nucleotide sequence: TGTGCCAGCAGCTCGTCAATAGCGGCCTCCTACAATGAGCAGTTCTTC.

This clonotype was counted many times. The chain joins TRBV5-1 to TRBJ2-5; the D is unclear. In germline, CDR1 is SGHRS, CDR2 YFSETQ. This CDR3 contains 15 residues. With 4 bases removed from V and 0 bases from J, the gap between germline ends came to 13 bases. Written as DNA, the CDR3 is TGCGCCAGCAGCGAATCCCGTTGGGACCAAGAGACCCAGTACTTC. It is translated as CASSESRWDQETQYF.

This clonotype has only a few counts. The chain joins TRBV6-5 to TRBJ2-2; the D gene is possibly TRBD1 (6 bases). Germline V CDR1 and CDR2: MNHEY, SVGAGI. This CDR3 has 19 residues. The V end lost 2 bases, the J end lost 3 bases, and 22 bases lay between the germline ends. The CDR3, as DNA: TGTGCCAGCAGTTACGGGTCAGGGGCCACGCAGGGTGACACCGGGGAGCTGTTTTTT. The encoded protein is CASSYGSGATQGDTGELFF.

This clonotype was detected only a few times. The chain is built from TRBV18 and TRBJ2-1; 9 bases match TRBD2. CDR3 length equals 15 residues. Looked up from germline, CDR1 is KGHSH and CDR2 is LQKENI. V shed 5 bases and J 7 bases; nucleotides not matched to a gene: 9. CDR3 nucleotide sequence: TGTGCCAGCTCAACTCCGCGGGAGGGCAGGAATGAGCAGTTCTTC. Amino acid sequence: CASSTPREGRNEQFF. Complete variable domain (other parts from reference TRBV18 and TRBJ2-1): NAGVMQNPRHLVRRRGQEARLRCSPMKGHSHVYWYRQLPEEGLKFMVYLQKENIIDESGMPKERFSAEFPKEGPSILRIQQVVRGDSAAYFCASSTPREGRNEQFFGPGTRLTVL.

This clonotype occurred many times. The DNA of the CDR3 is TGTGCCAGCAGTTTGGGCGGGGGCGCATCCTACGAGCAGTACTTC. Its protein is CASSLGGGASYEQYF. The V and J genes are TRBV28 and TRBJ2-7, with D perhaps matching TRBD2 (7 bases). This CDR3 is 15 amino acids long. Germline CDR1 and CDR2: MDHEN and SYDVKM. Between the trimmed V and J ends, which lost 3 bases and 1 base, there was a span of 13 bases.

This clonotype was found many times. This chain connects TRBV29-1 to TRBJ2-7, with TRBD2 matching 7 bases. Trimming took 4 bases from V and 0 from J; bases not matched to a gene: 9. Germline loops: CDR1 SQVTM, CDR2 ANQGSEA. The CDR3 totals 15 residues. The CDR3 protein is CSVVPPGRSSYEQYF. The CDR3 nucleotides are TGCAGCGTTGTTCCCCCCGGGAGGTCCTCCTACGAGCAGTACTTC.

The chain couples TRBV29-1 to TRBJ1-2; 12 bases are a match to TRBD1. V lost 4 bases to trimming and J lost 7 bases; unmatched junction nucleotides: 10. Germline loops: CDR1 SQVTM, CDR2 ANQGSEA. The CDR3 is 15 amino acids. The CDR3 coding sequence is TGCAGCGTTGCAGGCCCCGGGACAGGGGGCAGTGGCTACACCTTC. Encoded protein: CSVAGPGTGGSGYTF.

This clonotype was counted many times. The rearrangement joins TRBV28 to TRBJ1-2; no clear D gene. Germline CDR1 and CDR2: MDHEN and SYDVKM. V was pared by 6 bases and J by 3 bases, with 17 bases between. The CDR3 is 15 amino acids. The CDR3 region has the DNA TGTGCCAGCAGGCGGCCCGGGCCCGGGGACTATGGCTACACCTTC. As protein: CASRRPGPGDYGYTF.

This clonotype was found a few times. This chain links TRBV12-3 or TRBV12-4 with TRBJ2-2; 7 bases agree with TRBD1. The CDR3 is 15 amino acids. The V segment lost 3 bases and the J segment 1 base; nucleotides outside the gene matches: 2. The CDR3 nucleotides are TGTGCCAGCAGTTTCGGGGACAGGAACACCGGGGAGCTGTTTTTT. Protein sequence: CASSFGDRNTGELFF.

This clonotype has ten or more counts. V is TRBV28 and J is TRBJ2-6, with D possibly called TRBD1 or TRBD2 (5 bases each). V lost 5 bases to trimming and J lost 0 bases, with 20 bases between them. In germline, CDR1 is MDHEN, CDR2 SYDVKM. CDR3 length equals 19 residues. Written as DNA, the CDR3 is TGTGCCAGCAGTAGCTGGGACGAGAGGAGAACCTCTGGGGCCAACGTCCTGACTTTC. It specifies CASSSWDERRTSGANVLTF.

This clonotype has only a few counts. The chain joins TRBV27 to TRBJ2-1; D might be TRBD1 or TRBD2, each matching 5 bases. V was shortened by 4 bases and J by 9 bases, with 19 bases between the two germline ends. This CDR3 spans 15 amino acids. The V gene's germline CDR1 is MNHEY and CDR2 SMNVEV (reference sequence). The CDR3, as DNA: TGTGCCAGCAGTTCATGGGACCGACTTCTCCGTGAGCAGTTCTTC. This sequence encodes CASSSWDRLLREQFF.

This clonotype was found many times. This chain joins TRBV7-2 and TRBJ2-7; D uncertain. This CDR3 is built from 17 residues. The germline V and J ends were trimmed by 1 base and 6 bases, with 22 bases remaining between them. Germline lookup yields CDR1 SGHTA and CDR2 FQGNSA. CDR3 bases: TGTGCCAGCAGCTTAGTCCGGCTACCCTCAAGGACGGGCGAGCAGTACTTC. Its translation: CASSLVRLPSRTGEQYF.

V is TRBV7-2 and J is TRBJ2-3; perhaps TRBD2 as D (5 bases). The V end lost 7 bases, the J end lost 2 bases, and 13 bases lay between the germline ends. CDR1 is SGHTA, CDR2 FQGNSA, per germline. This CDR3 comprises 14 residues. CDR3 region: CASTSEVLTDTQYF. CDR3 DNA sequence: TGTGCCAGCACCTCGGAGGTTCTCACAGATACGCAGTATTTT.

The CDR3 nucleotides are TGTGCCAGCAGCGTGGGGGGGGGTATATGGAATGAGCAGTTCTTC. This encodes CASSVGGGIWNEQFF. The rearrangement links TRBV9 to TRBJ2-1; 7 bases are a match to TRBD2. The germline V gene has CDR1 SGDLS and CDR2 YYNGEE. The trim removed 2 bases at V and 7 bases at J, leaving 9 bases unmatched. CDR3 size: 15 residues.

The rearrangement uses TRBV11-2 and TRBJ2-4; 16 nucleotides line up with TRBD2. The junction had 11 bases not matched to a gene; V was cut back by 7 bases and J by 2 bases. CDR1 and CDR2 from the germline V gene are SGHAT and FQNNGV. The CDR3 runs to 19 residues. The CDR3 loop reads CASIKGGTSGRVTKNIQYF. The CDR3, as DNA: TGTGCCAGCATCAAAGGAGGGACTAGCGGGAGGGTAACCAAAAACATTCAGTACTTC.

The chain has TRBV5-5 and TRBJ1-2, with 10 bases matching TRBD1. Trimming removed 4 bases from V and 3 bases from J; junction bases left unmatched: 6. Germline V gives CDR1 SGHKS, CDR2 YYEKEE (reference sequence). This CDR3 spans 15 amino acids. CDR3 nucleotides: TGTGCCAGCAGCGGCCGGACAGGGGGGCACTATGGCTACACCTTC. This encodes CASSGRTGGHYGYTF. Using reference TRBV5-5 and TRBJ1-2 for the parts outside the CDR3, the full variable domain is DAGVTQSPTHLIKTRGQQVTLRCSPISGHKSVSWYQQVLGQGPQFIFQYYEKEERGRGNFPDRFSARQFPNYSSELNVNALLLGDSALYLCASSGRTGGHYGYTFGSGTRLTVV.

Only a few counts were recorded for this clonotype. CDR3 region: CASSTYRRGLVSYEQYF. For the CDR3, the DNA is TGTGCCAGCAGTACCTACCGGCGGGGCCTAGTCTCCTACGAGCAGTACTTC. The rearrangement joins TRBV6-1 to TRBJ2-7; D is possibly TRBD2 (6 bases). The CDR3 has 17 amino acids. Trimming shortened V by 5 bases and J by 0 bases, and 20 bases separated the two germline ends. Germline V gene lookup returns CDR1 MNHNS and CDR2 SASEGT.